This T cell receptor (beta chain) was identified in a study of blood T cell repertoires in COVID-19. About the research overall: PBMCs, B-cell-depleted T cells, or T cells provided the cDNA or gDNA that made up the material.

Per the authors' pipeline: How many nucleated cells were present was estimated from reference gene primer amplification. The assay was immunoSEQ multiplex PCR, and TCRdb's table has in-frame clones only and misses some. That table is the source of V, J and clone size, and D and trimming were worked out from the DNA. The sample yields roughly 200,000 clones, more than 70% seen once. Two consecutive negative NP/OP PCR tests, clearance, or resolved symptoms defined Cohort 3 recovery. CDR3 length: 15 residues. Germline V CDR1 and CDR2: SGHRS, YFSETQ. As to this clone: Germline and junction disagree at one end, which may indicate a read error.

Sample: PBMCs or T cells enriched from blood (not recorded which). This sequence was found in a middle-aged man who had recovered from COVID-19. The V call is TRBV5-1, the J call TRBJ1-1; D gene uncertain. CDR3 bases: TGCGCCAGCAGATTGGACCGCCCTATCGGGACTGAAGCTTTCTTT. The encoded protein is CASRLDRPIGTEAFF.